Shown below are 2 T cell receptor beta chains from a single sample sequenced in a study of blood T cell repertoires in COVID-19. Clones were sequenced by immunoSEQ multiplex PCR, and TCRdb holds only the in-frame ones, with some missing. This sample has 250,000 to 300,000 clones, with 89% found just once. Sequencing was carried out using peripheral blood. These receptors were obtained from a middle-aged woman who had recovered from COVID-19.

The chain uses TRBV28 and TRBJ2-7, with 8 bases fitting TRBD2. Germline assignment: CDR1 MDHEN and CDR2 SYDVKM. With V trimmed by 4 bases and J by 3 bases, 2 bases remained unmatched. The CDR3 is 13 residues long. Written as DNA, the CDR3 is TGTGCCAGCAGTTCGGGGGGGTACTACGAGCAGTACTTC. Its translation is CASSSGGYYEQYF.

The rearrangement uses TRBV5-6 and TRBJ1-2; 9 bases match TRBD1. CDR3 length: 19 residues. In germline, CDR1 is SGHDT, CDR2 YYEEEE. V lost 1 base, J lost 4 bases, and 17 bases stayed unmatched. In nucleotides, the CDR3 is TGTGCCAGCAGCTTGATTGGTCCGGGACAGGGCCCTTTAAGCTATGGCTACACCTTC. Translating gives CASSLIGPGQGPLSYGYTF.